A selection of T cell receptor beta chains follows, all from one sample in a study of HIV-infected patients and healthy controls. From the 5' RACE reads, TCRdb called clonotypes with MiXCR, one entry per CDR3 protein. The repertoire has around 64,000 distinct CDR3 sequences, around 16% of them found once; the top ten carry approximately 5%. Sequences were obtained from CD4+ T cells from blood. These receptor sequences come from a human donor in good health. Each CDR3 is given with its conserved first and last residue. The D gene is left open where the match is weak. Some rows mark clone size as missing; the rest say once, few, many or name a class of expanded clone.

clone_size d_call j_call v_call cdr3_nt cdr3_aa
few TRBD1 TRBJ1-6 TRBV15 TGTGCCACCAGCCGGACAGGGTTTGTCGCACCCCTCCACTTT CATSRTGFVAPLHF
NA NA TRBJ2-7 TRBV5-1 TGCGCCAGCAGCAAACAGGCAGGGTGGGAGCAGTACTTC CASSKQAGWEQYF
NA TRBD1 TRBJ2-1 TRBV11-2 TGTGCCAGCAGCTCGCAAATTGGACAGGGGTTTGGAGAGCAGTTCTTC CASSSQIGQGFGEQFF
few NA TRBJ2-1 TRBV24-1 TGTGCCACCAGTGATTCCCCGGGAGTCCCCAGGAATGAGCAGTTCTTC CATSDSPGVPRNEQFF
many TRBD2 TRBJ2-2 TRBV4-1 TGCGCCAGCAGCCAAGCCCCGGGACTAGCCGGGGAGCTGTTTTTT CASSQAPGLAGELFF
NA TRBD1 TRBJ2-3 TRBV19 TGTGCCAGTAGTATGAGAAGGGACAGGCCTTTCACAGATACGCAGTATTTT CASSMRRDRPFTDTQYF
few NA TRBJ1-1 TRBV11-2 TGTGCCAGCAGCTTAGAGCGGGGGAGGGACACTGAAGCTTTCTTT CASSLERGRDTEAFF
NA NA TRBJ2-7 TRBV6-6 TGTGCCAGCAGTTACCGGGGGGCTAACTACGAGCAGTACTTC CASSYRGANYEQYF
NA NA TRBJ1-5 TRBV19 TGTGCCAGTATCGGTGGAGGAGGCAATCAGCCCCAGCATTTT CASIGGGGNQPQHF
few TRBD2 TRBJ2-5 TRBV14 TGTGCCAGCAGCCCCCATAGCGGGGGGGTCCAAGAGACCCAGTACTTC CASSPHSGGVQETQYF
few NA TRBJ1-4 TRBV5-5 TGTGCCAGCAGCTCGATACACTACAGTCAATCGGCTAATGAAAAACTGTTTTTT CASSSIHYSQSANEKLFF
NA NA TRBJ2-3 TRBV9 TGTGCCAGCAGCTTCCGGACAACCCGGAACACAGATACGCAGTATTTT CASSFRTTRNTDTQYF
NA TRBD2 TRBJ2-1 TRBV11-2 TGTGCCAGCAGCTTAGCTTCGACTAGCGGTTACAATGAGCAGTTCTTC CASSLASTSGYNEQFF
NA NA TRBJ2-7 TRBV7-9 TGTGCCAGCAGCTTAGAGAAGTACGAGCAGTACTTC CASSLEKYEQYF
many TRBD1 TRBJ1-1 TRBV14 TGTGCCAGCAGCCACTGGGACAGCTCAAGTATGAACACTGAAGCTTTCTTT CASSHWDSSSMNTEAFF
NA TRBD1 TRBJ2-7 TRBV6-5 TGTGCCAGCAGGTCCGACAGGGGGGCATCCTACGAGCAGTACTTC CASRSDRGASYEQYF
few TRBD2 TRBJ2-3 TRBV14 TGTGCCAGCAGCCAAGACGCTGCGGGACTAGCGGGACCAGATACGCAGTATTTT CASSQDAAGLAGPDTQYF
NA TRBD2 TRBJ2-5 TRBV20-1 TGCAGTGCTGAAGATCCTAGCGGGAAGGAGGAGACCCAGTACTTC CSAEDPSGKEETQYF
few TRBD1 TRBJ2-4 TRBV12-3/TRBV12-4 TGTGCCAGCAGTACGGGACAGGGGAAAAACATTCAGTACTTC CASSTGQGKNIQYF
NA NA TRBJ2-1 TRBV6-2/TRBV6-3 TGTGCCAGCAGTTCCAATGAGCAGTTCTTC CASSSNEQFF
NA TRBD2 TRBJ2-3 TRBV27 TGTGCCAGCAGTCAGCGGGGGGGTACAGATACGCAGTATTTT CASSQRGGTDTQYF
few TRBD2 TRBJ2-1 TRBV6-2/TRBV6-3 TGTGCCAGCAGTTACGGACTAGCGGGAGGTCGGATCAATGAGCAGTTCTTC CASSYGLAGGRINEQFF
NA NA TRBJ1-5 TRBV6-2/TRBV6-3 TGTGCCAGCAGTTACACGGTAGGCAATCAGCCCCAGCATTTT CASSYTVGNQPQHF
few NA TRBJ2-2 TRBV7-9 TGTGCCAGCCTAGAGACAGGGAACACCGGGGAGCTGTTTTTT CASLETGNTGELFF
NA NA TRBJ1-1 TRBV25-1 TGTGCCAGTTCCCCAGCTAACACTGAAGCTTTCTTT CASSPANTEAFF
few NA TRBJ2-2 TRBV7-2 TGTGCCAGCAGCCTTTCGATCACCGGGGAGCTGTTTTTT CASSLSITGELFF
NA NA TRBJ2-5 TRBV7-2 TGTGCCAGCAGCTTAGCAGAAGGGAGGAGAGAGACCCAGTACTTC CASSLAEGRRETQYF
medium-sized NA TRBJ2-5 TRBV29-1 TGCAGCGCGTTCCGGGAGCTCCAAGAGACCCAGTACTTC CSAFRELQETQYF
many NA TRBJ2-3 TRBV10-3 TGTGCCATCAGGGACTTGTACACAGATACGCAGTATTTT CAIRDLYTDTQYF
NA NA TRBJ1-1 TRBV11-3 TGTGCCAGCAGCCCACGCGGTGGGGGGAATACTGAAGCTTTCTTT CASSPRGGGNTEAFF
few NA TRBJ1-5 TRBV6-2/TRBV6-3 TGTGCCAGCAGTTACTTGTTTTATCAGCCCCAGCATTTT CASSYLFYQPQHF
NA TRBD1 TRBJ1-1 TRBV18 TGTGCCAGCTCACCGACCCGACAGGGTACCACTGAAGCTTTCTTT CASSPTRQGTTEAFF
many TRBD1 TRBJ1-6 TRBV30 TGTGCCTCTGCCGGGACAGGGGTATTCCCCCTCCACTTT CASAGTGVFPLHF
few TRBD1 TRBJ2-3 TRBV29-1 TGCAGCGTTGGCAGGGGGAGCACAGATACGCAGTATTTT CSVGRGSTDTQYF
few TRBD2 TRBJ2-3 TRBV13 TGTGCCAGCAGCATTAGGACTAGCGGGAGCTTATCCGGCACAGATACGCAGTATTTT CASSIRTSGSLSGTDTQYF
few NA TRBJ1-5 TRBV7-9 TGTGCCAGCAGCTTAGCAGGGAGTCCTAATCAGCCCCAGCATTTT CASSLAGSPNQPQHF
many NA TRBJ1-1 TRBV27 TGTGCCAGCAGTCCCTCGACCGGGACAAATTATGAAGCTTTCTTT CASSPSTGTNYEAFF
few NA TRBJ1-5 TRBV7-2 TGTGCCAGCAGCTGGGGGACCAATCAGCCCCAGCATTTT CASSWGTNQPQHF
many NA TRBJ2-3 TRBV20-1 TGCAGTGCTATCCCCACAGATACGCAGTATTTT CSAIPTDTQYF
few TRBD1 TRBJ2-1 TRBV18 TGTGCCAGCTCCCCCGGACAGGGCAGCTCCTACAATGAGCAGTTCTTC CASSPGQGSSYNEQFF